What follows are 2 T cell receptor beta chains derived from one specimen sequenced in a study of cytomegalovirus exposure and HLA in healthy donors. Profiling relied on immunoSEQ multiplex PCR, and the TCRdb table lists in-frame clones only, not all of them. This table has about 190,000 clones, roughly 82% appearing once. Source material: PBMCs. These receptor sequences come from a man aged 18-30 years in good health and CMV-seropositive.

V usage is TRBV12-5 and J usage is TRBJ2-2; 9 bases fit TRBD1. Germline V gives CDR1 LGHNT, CDR2 FRNRAP. Losses at the gene ends were 5 bases for V and 5 bases for J; bases not matched to a gene: 6. There are 15 residues in the CDR3. CDR3 sequence (DNA): TGTGCTAGTGGTACGGGACAGGGTTTTACCGGGGAGCTGTTTTTT. It is translated as CASGTGQGFTGELFF.

The chain carries TRBV9 and TRBJ1-5, with D hard to call. V was pared by 4 bases and J by 0 bases, with 11 bases between. The germline V gene encodes CDR1 SGDLS and CDR2 YYNGEE. The CDR3 has 15 amino acids. CDR3 coding DNA: TGTGCCAGCAGCTTCGCGCAGGATAGCAATCAGCCCCAGCATTTT. Amino acid sequence: CASSFAQDSNQPQHF.